This T cell receptor (beta chain) derives from a study of T cell responses to AZD1222 COVID-19 vaccine (dated by TCRdb to the early 2020s). Study-wide context: A total of 233 trial participants underwent TCR sequencing, of whom 200 to 220 received two doses of AZD1222 and some 25 received two doses of the MenACWY control vaccine. Enrollment into the trials was organized by age into subgroups of 18-55, 56-69 and 70-plus years, and those subgroups contained 148, 28 and 57 TCR-sequenced participants, respectively. Results the study describes overall, beyond this receptor: Participants were mostly white British and included more females than males, and it was suggested by the authors that clonal diversity may have been underestimated. A significant rise in spike-specific TCR breadth and depth was observed after two AZD1222 doses relative to day 0 and relative to MenACWY recipients. Only a handful of AZD1222 recipients were SARS-CoV-2 seropositive at baseline, limiting conclusions about previously exposed vaccinees. The 56-69-year group was small, and its depth increase did not reach significance, likely because of low power. Epitopes outside the regions mutated in the B.1.351 and B.1.1.7 variants were reportedly recognized by nearly half of the unique spike-specific TCRs. Because no samples from the day 14 peak response were available, repertoires could be characterized only after the peak T cell response. Vaccine-associated CD4 TCRs spanned the whole spike protein, with dominant responses in regions 160-218 and 743-854.

Points on this clone: No cognate antigen has been identified for it. Nothing much larger sits one base from this clone, and base qualities are not available.

Inclusive of the bounding cysteine and phenylalanine, the CDR3 is 15 residues long. Of the read, only the CDR3 DNA is kept; its 45 bases are in frame from base 1. V lost 0 bases and J lost 4 bases; the stretch between them is 11 bases long. CDR1 and CDR2, per the germline V gene, are MGHRA and YSYEKL. The sample's time point label, in plain terms: baseline before first vaccination. According to the study, the label for this sample's treatment or condition signals: meningococcal conjugate vaccine given as trial control. The vaccinee samples were drawn from two UK trials, COV001 and COV002, one of which was a single-blind randomized controlled phase 2/3 trial testing AZD1222 (ChAdOx1 nCoV-19) in healthy adults. For TCRbeta chain sequencing, PBMC samples were collected from trial participants at day 0 and at day 28 after the second dose. The CDR3 regions of human TCRbeta chains were analyzed by immunosequencing. From the authors' description of their analysis: TCRs in the repertoires were matched against a reference library of SARS-CoV-2-specific TCRs that had been generated with the MIRA antigen-specificity platform. Breadth was defined as the fraction of unique TCRs that were SARS-CoV-2-associated, and depth was defined as the fraction of total T cells that were SARS-CoV-2-associated. Using the MIRA data, each spike-specific TCR was mapped to the spike region that the TCR reacts to and placed in a CD4 or CD8 class. Log10-transformed breadth and depth values were compared by one-way ANOVA with Sidak's multiple comparisons tests. Here the immuneACCESS table is served through TCRdb, limited to in-frame sequences with V and J called. Missing clones are a known gap in these copies; in checked studies unresolved V genes cover under half, and the rest lacks a known reason. The DNA gave D and trimming, while V, J and clone size come from that table. The sample data list about 120,000 clones, and approximately 85% of these were observed just once. The ten largest clonotypes hold roughly 3.9% of the sample.

The sample in question was peripheral blood, obtained on day 0 of MenACWY control vaccination. The sequence derives from an adult in good health. The chain was built from TRBV4-1 and TRBJ2-3; TRBD2 is possibly the D segment (5 matching bases). At the DNA level, the sequence is TGCGCCAGCAGCCAAGATGGACTGAACCCAGATACGCAGTATTTT. This gives the protein CASSQDGLNPDTQYF.